A selection of T cell receptor beta chains follows, all from one sample in a study of T cell repertoires in cytomegalovirus infection. TCRdb passed the reads through MiXCR, listing each CDR3 protein once. The table records 310,000 or so distinct CDR3 sequences, under 30% of them present only once. Material for sequencing was PBMCs. The source of these receptors is a human donor in good health (CMV status not recorded). Some clones in this sample may be carry-over from other donors' samples. Both conserved end residues are part of each CDR3. The D gene is left open where the match is weak. Clone size is not always given. Where it is, it says once, few, many or a class for expanded clones.

CDR3,DNA,V,D,J,size
CASSLAMRGEQYF,TGTGCCAGCAGTTTAGCTATGAGGGGCGAGCAGTACTTC,TRBV12-3/TRBV12-4,NA,TRBJ2-7,many
CASSPGAAANEQFF,TGCGCCAGCAGCCCCGGGGCAGCCGCCAATGAGCAGTTCTTC,TRBV5-1,NA,TRBJ2-1,NA
CASSWPDRVSSYEQYF,TGCGCCAGCAGCTGGCCTGACAGGGTTTCGTCTTACGAGCAGTACTTC,TRBV5-1,TRBD1,TRBJ2-7,few
CASSYSTGYEQFF,TGTGCCAGCAGTTACTCGACAGGGTACGAGCAGTTCTTC,TRBV6-6,TRBD1,TRBJ2-1,NA
CATSRDRSSGIRTDTQYF,TGTGCCACCAGCAGAGATAGGAGTAGCGGGATTAGAACAGATACGCAGTATTTT,TRBV15,TRBD2,TRBJ2-3,few
CASSLVPGGPFSEQFF,TGTGCCAGCAGCTTAGTGCCGGGAGGGCCTTTCTCTGAGCAGTTCTTC,TRBV7-2,TRBD2,TRBJ2-1,many
CASSPGQGSMKSNQPQHF,TGTGCCAGCAGCCCCGGGCAGGGGAGTATGAAGAGCAATCAGCCCCAGCATTTT,TRBV7-3,NA,TRBJ1-5,NA
CASSPRQGAHSGELFF,TGTGCCAGCAGCCCACGACAGGGGGCGCATAGCGGGGAGCTGTTTTTT,TRBV7-9,TRBD1,TRBJ2-2,NA
CSARGLAGERHNEQFF,TGCAGTGCTCGGGGACTAGCGGGAGAAAGACACAATGAGCAGTTCTTC,TRBV20-1,TRBD2,TRBJ2-1,few
CASSSTTRQPQHF,TGTGCCAGCAGCTCGACCACAAGGCAGCCCCAGCATTTT,TRBV11-2,NA,TRBJ1-5,NA
CASSQSTRYEQYF,TGTGCCAGCAGCCAATCGACGCGTTACGAGCAGTACTTC,TRBV14,NA,TRBJ2-7,few
CATSRGTGYNQPQHF,TGTGCCACCAGCAGAGGAACAGGGTACAATCAGCCCCAGCATTTT,TRBV15,NA,TRBJ1-5,NA
CASSLSTGANVLTF,TGCGCCAGCAGCTTGTCTACTGGGGCCAACGTCCTGACTTTC,TRBV5-1,NA,TRBJ2-6,many
CASSPPGARGNTEAFF,TGTGCCAGCTCACCACCGGGGGCCAGGGGGAACACTGAAGCTTTCTTT,TRBV18,NA,TRBJ1-1,NA
CASTIGGVYEQYF,TGTGCCAGCACCATAGGAGGGGTTTACGAGCAGTACTTC,TRBV7-6,NA,TRBJ2-7,NA
CASSQRTGGFTDTQYF,TGTGCCAGCAGCCAAAGGACAGGGGGATTCACAGATACGCAGTATTTT,TRBV14,TRBD1,TRBJ2-3,many
CASSLFGTEQETQYF,TGTGCCAGCAGCTTATTTGGCACAGAGCAAGAGACCCAGTACTTC,TRBV7-8,NA,TRBJ2-5,NA
CASRNGELFF,TGTGCCAGTAGGAACGGGGAGCTGTTTTTT,TRBV19,NA,TRBJ2-2,NA
CSASRDTSTSTEAFF,TGCAGCGCTTCACGGGACACCTCTACGTCCACTGAAGCTTTCTTT,TRBV29-1,NA,TRBJ1-1,NA
CSASRTNTGELFF,TGCAGTGCTAGTAGAACAAACACCGGGGAGCTGTTTTTT,TRBV20-1,NA,TRBJ2-2,NA
CASRPRGPSSYNEQFF,TGTGCCAGCAGACCCAGGGGACCAAGCTCCTACAATGAGCAGTTCTTC,TRBV2,NA,TRBJ2-1,many
CASSLDRSTQPQHF,TGTGCCAGCAGCTTAGACAGAAGTACTCAGCCCCAGCATTTT,TRBV7-2,NA,TRBJ1-5,many
CAIRGDSRTDTQYF,TGTGCCATCAGGGGTGACTCCCGCACAGATACGCAGTATTTT,TRBV10-3,NA,TRBJ2-3,NA
CASSHPPGQGVHEQYF,TGCGCCAGCAGTCATCCTCCGGGACAGGGCGTTCACGAGCAGTACTTC,TRBV23-1,TRBD1,TRBJ2-7,few
CASSLAGGPFNEQFF,TGTGCCAGCAGCTTAGCGGGGGGGCCGTTCAATGAGCAGTTCTTC,TRBV7-2,NA,TRBJ2-1,many
CASSLLGDRGTTGELFF,TGTGCCAGCAGTTTATTGGGGGACAGGGGAACCACCGGGGAGCTGTTTTTT,TRBV27,TRBD1,TRBJ2-2,NA
CASSIDPPAGGYNEQFF,TGTGCCAGTAGTATAGATCCTCCGGCGGGGGGTTACAATGAGCAGTTCTTC,TRBV19,TRBD2,TRBJ2-1,NA
CASRNGGSGANVLTF,TGTGCCAGCAGAAACGGGGGCTCAGGGGCCAACGTCCTGACTTTC,TRBV6-2/TRBV6-3,NA,TRBJ2-6,many
CASRSPSGGVTDTQYF,TGTGCCAGCAGATCACCTAGCGGGGGGGTCACAGATACGCAGTATTTT,TRBV6-2/TRBV6-3,TRBD2,TRBJ2-3,once
CASGVEQFF,TGTGCCAGCGGGGTTGAGCAGTTCTTC,TRBV28,NA,TRBJ2-1,NA
CASSRTGSAANYGYTF,TGTGCCAGCAGTCGAACAGGTTCTGCGGCTAACTATGGCTACACCTTC,TRBV3-1,NA,TRBJ1-2,NA
CASSLDLSQETQYF,TGTGCCAGCAGCTTAGATCTGAGCCAAGAGACCCAGTACTTC,TRBV7-4,NA,TRBJ2-5,few
CASMSGSTDTQYF,TGTGCCAGCATGAGCGGCAGCACAGATACGCAGTATTTT,TRBV28,NA,TRBJ2-3,NA
CSVGDSWYNEQFF,TGCAGCGTTGGGGACTCCTGGTACAATGAGCAGTTCTTC,TRBV29-1,NA,TRBJ2-1,few
CASSMTGTNSPLHF,TGTGCCAGTAGCATGACAGGGACCAATTCACCCCTCCACTTT,TRBV19,TRBD1,TRBJ1-6,NA
CASSLSTGVNSPLHF,TGTGCCAGCAGCTTATCGACAGGGGTTAATTCACCCCTCCACTTT,TRBV7-3,TRBD1,TRBJ1-6,many
CSVEDNLPDEQFF,TGCAGCGTTGAAGATAATCTACCGGATGAGCAGTTCTTC,TRBV29-1,NA,TRBJ2-1,NA
CASSLIDTEAFF,TGTGCCAGCAGTTTAATTGACACTGAAGCTTTCTTT,TRBV28,NA,TRBJ1-1,many
CASISGAQQYF,TGTGCCAGCATTAGCGGAGCTCAGCAGTACTTC,TRBV28,NA,TRBJ2-7,many
CASSLARVPEEQYF,TGTGCCAGCAGCTTAGCCAGGGTTCCGGAAGAGCAGTACTTC,TRBV7-9,NA,TRBJ2-7,NA
CASQGRTGELFF,TGTGCCAGCCAGGGGCGGACCGGGGAGCTGTTTTTT,TRBV7-8,NA,TRBJ2-2,many